The clone carrying this T cell receptor beta chain came up a few times. As yet, its antigen is unknown. Specified time point: patch test 1, 2 weeks after DPC sensitization. Treatment described: therapeutic diphenylcyclopropenone sensitization with weekly scalp DPC. The donor pool consisted of alopecia patients aged 18 to 70 years, considered suitable for DPC. Germline CDR1 reads DFQATT; CDR2 reads SNEGSKA (reference sequence). V shed 5 bases and J 7 bases; nucleotides not matched to a gene: 9. The CDR3 runs 15 residues. The data are from a study of human T cells and chemical hapten exposure. General study points: Among TCRs, those above 1 in 1000 frequency were unaffected by DPC sensitization. In comparison with controls, expanded TCRs gave rise to a significantly larger number of large CDR3 similarity clusters.

A single record per CDR3 protein comes from TCRdb applying MiXCR to the RACE reads. Of about 120,000 distinct CDR3 sequences in the sample, roughly 12% were seen once. The sample here was whole blood, taken in connection with sensitization to the hapten diphenylcyclopropenone (DPC). This chain uses TRBV20-1 with TRBJ1-5; 12 positions agree with TRBD1. The sequence derives from a woman between 50 and 59 years old with alopecia areata. Some clones in this sample may be carry-over from other donors' samples. DNA for the CDR3: TGCAGTGCTGGTCCGGGACAGGGGGCGAGGCAGCCCCAGCATTTT. Protein sequence: CSAGPGQGARQPQHF.